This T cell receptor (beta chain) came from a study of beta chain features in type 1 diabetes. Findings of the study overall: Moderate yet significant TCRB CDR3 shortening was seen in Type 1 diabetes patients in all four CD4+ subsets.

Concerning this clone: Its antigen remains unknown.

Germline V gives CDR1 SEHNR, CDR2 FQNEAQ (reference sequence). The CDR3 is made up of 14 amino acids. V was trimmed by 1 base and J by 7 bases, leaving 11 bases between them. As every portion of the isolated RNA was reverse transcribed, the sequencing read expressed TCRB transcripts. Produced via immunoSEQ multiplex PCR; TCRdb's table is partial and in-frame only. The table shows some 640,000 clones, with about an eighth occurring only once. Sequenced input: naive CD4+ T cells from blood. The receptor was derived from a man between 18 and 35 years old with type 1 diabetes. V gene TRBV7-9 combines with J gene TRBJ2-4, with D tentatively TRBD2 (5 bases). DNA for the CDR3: TGTGCCAGCAGCTTAGGGCCGTCGGGGAACATTCAGTACTTC. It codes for CASSLGPSGNIQYF.